Presented here are 2 T cell receptor beta chains from one specimen sequenced in a study of cytomegalovirus exposure and HLA in healthy donors. Both 60 Vbeta primers and 13 Jbeta primers went into the PCR. Sequencing used immunoSEQ multiplex PCR; TCRdb keeps in-frame clones, though not all of them. The table has some 110,000 clones, approximately 70% seen once; the top ten hold 8.7%. Input material: PBMCs. These receptors all come from a man aged 30 to 39 in good health and CMV-seropositive.

The CDR3 DNA reads as TGCGCCAGCAGCCAAGACCAGGGTTTTGTCTCTGGAAACACCATATATTTT. Its protein is CASSQDQGFVSGNTIYF. The chain is built from TRBV4-3 and TRBJ1-3, with a weak D call TRBD1 (5 bases). CDR3 length equals 17 residues. V lost 0 bases, J lost 0 bases, and 12 bases lay in between. The germline gives CDR1 LGHNA, CDR2 YSLEER.

The chain is built from TRBV27 and TRBJ2-3, with TRBD2 identical over 8 bases. J lost 6 bases, V lost 3 bases, and 11 bases had no gene match. CDR1 and CDR2 from the germline V gene are MNHEY and SMNVEV (reference sequence). This CDR3 is 16 amino acids long. CDR3 amino acids: CASSLGRGAAWDTQYF. CDR3 DNA: TGTGCCAGCAGTTTGGGGCGGGGGGCCGCTTGGGATACGCAGTATTTT.